The 24 T cell receptor beta chains presented below share a single source sample, sequenced in a study of blood T cell repertoires in COVID-19. Repertoires were generated with immunoSEQ multiplex PCR, while TCRdb's copy carries only in-frame clones and drops some. This table has about 240,000 clones, approximately 78% appearing once. Sequenced material: peripheral blood. The receptors come from a woman aged 60-70 years with active or convalescent COVID-19.

The rearrangement uses TRBV10-1 and TRBJ2-1, with TRBD2 matching 9 bases. Germline V gene lookup returns CDR1 WNHNN and CDR2 SYGVQD (reference sequence). V lost 0 bases, J lost 8 bases, and 11 bases stayed unmatched. CDR3 size: 17 residues. The CDR3 sequence is CASSESPAGGPRDEQFF. As DNA, the CDR3 is TGCGCCAGCAGTGAGTCCCCAGCGGGGGGCCCTAGAGATGAGCAGTTCTTC.

CDR3 region: CTTGVGEKLFF. The CDR3 bases are TGTACCACAGGGGTTGGGGAAAAACTGTTTTTT. The V and J genes are TRBV6-6 and TRBJ1-4; 7 positions match TRBD1. Germline V lookup: CDR1 MNHNY, CDR2 SVGAGI (reference sequence). The CDR3 has 11 amino acids.

The CDR3 nucleotides are TGTGCCAGCAGTTATAGCGGGGGGATCACAGATACGCAGTATTTT. Residues: CASSYSGGITDTQYF. The rearrangement links TRBV7-3 to TRBJ2-3; 10 bases are a match to TRBD2. This CDR3 has 15 amino acids. Germline values: CDR1 SGHTA, CDR2 FQGTGA. The junction had 5 bases not matched to a gene; V was cut back by 6 bases and J by 2 bases.

The rearrangement links TRBV7-9 to TRBJ2-1, with TRBD2 as a possible D gene (7 bases). Trimming pared 5 bases from V and 4 bases from J, leaving 18 bases between. Per the germline V gene, CDR1 is SEHNR and CDR2 is FQNEAQ (reference sequence). The CDR3 spans 16 residues. For the CDR3, the DNA is TGTGCCAGCAGCCCCCACTCGCGGGGGCCTTACAATGAGCAGTTCTTC. Translated: CASSPHSRGPYNEQFF.

This chain connects TRBV7-2 to TRBJ2-4; TRBD2 is a possible D gene (5 bases). Trimming pared 6 bases from V and 8 bases from J, leaving 20 bases between. CDR3 size: 15 residues. Germline V gene sequence: CDR1 SGHTA, CDR2 FQGNSA. CDR3 coding DNA: TGTGCCAGCAGACGCGGCGGGCCCCTCCCGGACATTCAGTACTTC. Residues: CASRRGGPLPDIQYF.

V is TRBV21-1 and J is TRBJ1-1; TRBD1, the D gene given by the table, was not confirmed from the DNA. TRBV21-1 is a recognized pseudogene. There are 20 residues in the CDR3. The CDR3 sequence: CASSKNPVGDRVVMNTEAFF. The CDR3 coding sequence is TGTGCCAGCAGCAAAAACCCCGTAGGAGACAGGGTGGTTATGAACACTGAAGCTTTCTTT.

The rearrangement joins TRBV28 to TRBJ2-7, with 10 bases that match TRBD2. Germline-derived CDR1 and CDR2 are MDHEN and SYDVKM. The CDR3 runs to 17 residues. The trim removed 5 bases at V and 0 bases at J, leaving 10 bases unmatched. The CDR3 sequence is CASSLKRGGFSSYEQYF. CDR3 nucleotides: TGTGCCAGCAGTCTAAAGCGGGGGGGATTCAGCTCCTACGAGCAGTACTTC.

V usage is TRBV5-1 and J usage is TRBJ1-1, with TRBD1 matching 10 bases. Germline V gene sequence: CDR1 SGHRS, CDR2 YFSETQ. The V and J ends lost 4 bases and 4 bases, in that order; junction bases with no gene match: 4. The CDR3 contains 14 residues. CDR3 sequence (DNA): TGCGCCAGCAGCGGGGGACAGGGGATCACTGAAGCTTTCTTT. It codes for CASSGGQGITEAFF.

This rearrangement joins TRBV28 to TRBJ1-5; 7 bases line up with TRBD1. This CDR3 region has 15 residues. Germline CDR1 reads MDHEN; CDR2 reads SYDVKM. V lost 5 bases and J lost 6; bases outside the gene matches: 10. CDR3 nucleotide sequence: TGTGCCAGCAGTCCCCCGGGAGGGGGCGGTCAGCCCCAGCATTTT. It translates to CASSPPGGGGQPQHF.

This sequence joins TRBV19 and TRBJ1-2; D unresolved. CDR3 length equals 14 residues. V lost 5 bases and J lost 4, with 14 bases in between. Germline CDR1 reads LNHDA; CDR2 reads SQIVND (reference sequence). The CDR3 coding sequence is TGTGCCAGTAGTCCGCAGGAAGGGAGCTATGGCTACACCTTC. This sequence encodes CASSPQEGSYGYTF.

This chain connects TRBV10-1 to TRBJ2-3, with 8 positions matching TRBD2. The CDR3 is made up of 15 amino acids. Trimming took 8 bases from V and 5 from J; bases not matched to a gene: 12. Germline lookup yields CDR1 WNHNN and CDR2 SYGVQD (reference sequence). The CDR3 loop reads CASPSKRGLGDTQYF. The CDR3 DNA reads TGCGCCAGCCCTAGTAAGCGGGGGCTTGGAGATACGCAGTATTTT.

This chain uses TRBV4-3 with TRBJ1-3; D is perhaps TRBD1 (5 bases). V was clipped by 4 bases and J by 0 bases, with 16 bases between them. This CDR3 is 17 amino acids long. The germline CDR1 and CDR2 sequences are LGHNA and YSLEER. CDR3 amino acids: CASSRGGPTGSGNTIYF. CDR3 sequence (DNA): TGCGCCAGCAGCCGCGGCGGCCCCACAGGCTCTGGAAACACCATATATTTT.

Concerning this clone itself: Different DNA sequences within this sample yield the same CDR3. The V gene is TRBV2, the J gene TRBJ2-7; 7 bases are shared with TRBD1. Germline-derived CDR1 and CDR2 are SNHLY and FYNNEI. V shed 5 bases, J shed 1 base, and the junction held 2 bases outside the gene matches. The CDR3 spans 13 residues. CDR3 loop: CASSSGQSYEQYF. CDR3 in DNA: TGTGCCAGCAGTTCGGGACAGTCCTACGAGCAGTACTTC.

This clone has just one count. This may stem from a read error, because a much larger clone lies one nucleotide away. The V and J genes are TRBV7-3 and TRBJ2-7, with TRBD2 matching over 13 bases. V trimming: 5 bases; J trimming: 2 bases; junction bases outside the gene matches: 0. CDR3 size: 14 residues. Germline V gene lookup returns CDR1 SGHTA and CDR2 FQGTGA. CDR3 nucleotide sequence: TGTGCCAGCAGCACTAGCGGGGGGGCCTACGAGCAGTACTTC. Its translation is CASSTSGGAYEQYF. The full variable domain, with the rest looked up from reference TRBV7-3 and TRBJ2-7, is GAGVSQTPSNKVTEKGKYVELRCDPISGHTALYWYRQSLGQGPEFLIYFQGTGAADDSGLPNDRFFAVRPEGSVSTLKIQRTERGDSAVYLCASSTSGGAYEQYFGPGTRLTVT.

The rearrangement uses TRBV29-1 and TRBJ2-5; the match to TRBD2 covers 7 bases. Germline CDR1 is SQVTM and CDR2 is ANQGSEA. V was clipped by 7 bases and J by 2 bases; unmatched bases: 10. The CDR3 has 14 residues. This chain's CDR3 is CSGVASGAQETQYF. The DNA for the CDR3 is TGCAGCGGTGTTGCTAGCGGAGCACAAGAGACCCAGTACTTC. Full variable domain (missing parts from reference TRBV29-1 and TRBJ2-5): SAVISQKPSRDICQRGTSLTIQCQVDSQVTMMFWYRQQPGQSLTLIATANQGSEATYESGFVIDKFPISRPNLTFSTLTVSNMSPEDSSIYLCSGVASGAQETQYFGPGTRLLVL.

The chain carries TRBV30 and TRBJ1-5, with 9 nucleotides matching TRBD1. The germline V gene has CDR1 GTSNPN and CDR2 SVGIG (reference sequence). V was pared by 0 bases and J by 7 bases, with 1 base of the junction left unmatched. CDR3 length: 13 residues. The CDR3 bases are TGTGCCTGGAGTGTACAGGGGGCCCAGCCCCAGCATTTT. It specifies CAWSVQGAQPQHF.

This chain links TRBV18 with TRBJ1-6; D is possibly TRBD1 (5 bases). Trimming stripped 4 bases from V and 5 bases from J, with 9 bases between. CDR1 and CDR2 from the germline V gene are KGHSH and LQKENI. The CDR3 has 14 residues. Here the CDR3 DNA reads TGTGCCAGCTCACAGGGGATGGATAATTCACCCCTCCACTTT. The encoded protein is CASSQGMDNSPLHF.

This clone was picked up a small number of times. The chain links TRBV5-5 to TRBJ2-7; TRBD2 aligns across 7 bases. CDR1 and CDR2 (germline): SGHKS, YYEKEE (reference sequence). The CDR3 extends over 13 amino acids. J lost 7 bases, V lost 4 bases, and 8 bases had no gene match. The CDR3: CASSTREGLEQYF. CDR3 DNA: TGTGCCAGCAGCACTAGGGAGGGACTGGAGCAGTACTTC. Full variable domain (missing parts from reference TRBV5-5 and TRBJ2-7): DAGVTQSPTHLIKTRGQQVTLRCSPISGHKSVSWYQQVLGQGPQFIFQYYEKEERGRGNFPDRFSARQFPNYSSELNVNALLLGDSALYLCASSTREGLEQYFGPGTRLTVT.

This chain links TRBV27 with TRBJ1-6, with TRBD1 as a possible D gene (6 bases). The germline V gene encodes CDR1 MNHEY and CDR2 SMNVEV (reference sequence). Trimming took 3 bases from V and 5 from J, leaving 8 bases between them. The CDR3 is 14 amino acids. The CDR3 reads CASSFRQDNSPLHF. DNA for the CDR3: TGTGCCAGCAGTTTCCGACAGGATAATTCACCCCTCCACTTT.

The gene calls are TRBV10-3 and TRBJ1-1; D is unclear. This CDR3 has 12 amino acids. Germline V lookup: CDR1 ENHRY, CDR2 SYGVKD. Between the trimmed V and J ends, which lost 6 bases and 5 bases, there was a span of 10 bases. CDR3 DNA: TGTGCCATCAGGGGTACGGGGACTGAAGCTTTCTTT. Translation gives CAIRGTGTEAFF.

The chain links TRBV28 to TRBJ1-6; D is uncertain. CDR3 length: 16 residues. The V end lost 3 bases, the J end lost 0 bases, and 9 bases lay between the germline ends. CDR1 and CDR2 from the germline V gene are MDHEN and SYDVKM. The chain's CDR3 is CASSLRASSYNSPLHF. The CDR3 bases are TGTGCCAGCAGTTTGAGAGCAAGCTCCTATAATTCACCCCTCCACTTT.

This chain connects TRBV21-1 to TRBJ2-3; the table's D call, TRBD2, has no DNA check behind it. TRBV21-1 is listed as a pseudogene. The CDR3 has 18 amino acids. The CDR3 bases are TGTGCCAGCAGCAAAAGACGGGGGGGAACCTTCAGCACAGATACGCAGTATTTT. It translates to CASSKRRGGTFSTDTQYF.

The chain has TRBV2 and TRBJ1-2, with D uncertain. V lost 4 bases and J lost 7, with 10 bases in between. The CDR3 sequence is 12 residues long. Germline V gene lookup returns CDR1 SNHLY and CDR2 FYNNEI. The CDR3 sequence: CASSGRGSGYTF. CDR3 nucleotides: TGTGCCAGCAGTGGCCGGGGATCTGGCTACACCTTC. The full variable domain, in which reference TRBV2 and TRBJ1-2 provide the parts outside the CDR3, is EPEVTQTPSHQVTQMGQEVILRCVPISNHLYFYWYRQILGQKVEFLVSFYNNEISEKSEIFDDQFSVERPDGSNFTLKIRSTKLEDSAMYFCASSGRGSGYTFGSGTRLTVV.

This chain links TRBV5-1 with TRBJ1-2, with 11 bases matching TRBD1. Germline V gene data show CDR1 as SGHRS and CDR2 as YFSETQ. V was clipped by 4 bases and J by 6 bases; unmatched bases: 11. This CDR3 contains 16 residues. The CDR3 region has the DNA TGCGCCAGCAGCCACGGGACAGGGGGTAAAGGAGATGGCTACACCTTC. Its translation is CASSHGTGGKGDGYTF. Combining the CDR3 with reference TRBV5-1 and TRBJ1-2 gives the whole variable domain KAGVTQTPRYLIKTRGQQVTLSCSPISGHRSVSWYQQTPGQGLQFLFEYFSETQRNKGNFPGRFSGRQFSNSRSEMNVSTLELGDSALYLCASSHGTGGKGDGYTFGSGTRLTVV.